The 32 T cell receptor beta chains below all came from one sample that was sequenced in a study of cytomegalovirus exposure and HLA in healthy donors (dated by TCRdb to the late 2010s). Library preparation used the immunoSEQ multiplex PCR assay. For the multiplex PCR, a mixture combining 60 forward primers for TCR Vbeta segments and 13 reverse primers for TCR Jbeta segments was used. This immuneACCESS table, as held by TCRdb, lists in-frame sequences with V and J called but not all clones. Of the missing ones, under half trace to an unresolved V gene in checked studies; the others have no known cause. The sample table lists roughly 300,000 clones, 86% of them with a count of one. The ten top clones hold 3.5% to 4% of the sample. Sequenced input: PBMCs. The receptors here all came from a man in his forties in good health and CMV-seropositive.

This chain connects TRBV2 to TRBJ2-7; 10 bases match TRBD2. The CDR3 is 14 amino acids. The V and J ends lost 7 bases and 6 bases, in that order; junction bases with no gene match: 9. Germline V CDR1 and CDR2: SNHLY, FYNNEI. DNA of the CDR3: TGTGCCAGCACCGGACTAGCGGAGGGCGGCGAGCAGTACTTC. This gives the protein CASTGLAEGGEQYF.

The chain has TRBV30 and TRBJ2-5; 10 bases align to TRBD1. CDR1 and CDR2 (germline): GTSNPN, SVGIG (reference sequence). The V gene end was trimmed by 1 base and the J gene end by 3 bases; junction bases not matched to a gene: 8. CDR3 length equals 16 residues. The CDR3 DNA follows: TGTGCCTGGAGTGGCCACGGGACAGGGGTTGAAGAGACCCAGTACTTC. Translation: CAWSGHGTGVEETQYF.

The genes are TRBV7-2 and TRBJ1-5; tentative D call: TRBD1 (6 bases). This CDR3 is built from 15 residues. V was shortened by 1 base and J by 2 bases, with 9 bases between the two germline ends. Germline-derived CDR1 and CDR2 are SGHTA and FQGNSA. The CDR3 DNA reads as TGTGCCAGCAGCTTAGGGGGACATCGCAATCAGCCCCAGCATTTT. Translated, it gives CASSLGGHRNQPQHF.

J is TRBJ2-1 and V is TRBV29-1; TRBD1 matches 7 bases. V shed 4 bases, J shed 3 bases, and the junction held 3 bases outside the gene matches. CDR3 size: 13 residues. The germline CDR1 and CDR2 sequences are SQVTM and ANQGSEA. This CDR3 reads CSVGQGDYNEQFF. DNA of the CDR3: TGCAGCGTTGGGCAGGGGGACTACAATGAGCAGTTCTTC.

The CDR3 spells CASSLWVTGTGRNIQYF. CDR3 sequence (DNA): TGTGCCAGCAGCTTATGGGTGACCGGGACAGGGAGAAACATTCAGTACTTC. The chain uses TRBV7-3 and TRBJ2-4; 9 positions agree with TRBD1. Germline V gene lookup returns CDR1 SGHTA and CDR2 FQGTGA. Trimming cost V 2 bases and J 6 bases; bases outside gene matches: 11. CDR3 length equals 17 residues.

The CDR3 spells CASSPGWGTGELFF. The CDR3 nucleotides are TGTGCCAGCAGCCCAGGGTGGGGCACCGGGGAGCTGTTTTTT. The chain employs TRBV16 and TRBJ2-2; weak D call: TRBD1 (5 bases). Germline V lookup: CDR1 KGHSY, CDR2 FQNENV. Between the trimmed V and J ends, which lost 4 bases and 4 bases, there was a span of 10 bases. The CDR3 spans 14 residues.

The chain uses TRBV19 and TRBJ2-1; perhaps TRBD1 as D (6 bases). CDR1 is LNHDA and CDR2 is SQIVND in the germline V gene (reference sequence). Trimming pared 4 bases from V and 0 bases from J, leaving 10 bases between. CDR3 size: 15 residues. CDR3 DNA sequence: TGTGCCAGTAGTAGGGGCAGGGGCTCCTACAATGAGCAGTTCTTC. Amino acid sequence: CASSRGRGSYNEQFF.

This chain uses TRBV4-2 with TRBJ2-1; 9 nucleotides match TRBD2. Germline CDR1 reads LGHNA; CDR2 reads YNFKEQ. The ends lost 0 bases at V and 15 bases at J; junction bases unmatched: 3. The CDR3 is 12 amino acids. CDR3 residues: CASSQDAGGPFF. CDR3 sequence (DNA): TGTGCCAGCAGCCAAGACGCGGGAGGGCCGTTCTTC.

Written as DNA, the CDR3 is TGCGCCAGCAGCCAAGACCCCCCGCTAGCGGGCACAGATACGCAGTATTTT. This codes for CASSQDPPLAGTDTQYF. The chain combines TRBV4-3 with TRBJ2-3; 7 positions match TRBD2. J was trimmed by 1 base and V by 0 bases; bases with no gene match: 7. This CDR3 is 17 amino acids long. Germline V gene sequence: CDR1 LGHNA, CDR2 YSLEER.

The V gene is TRBV2, the J gene TRBJ2-3, with D maybe TRBD2 (6 bases). The CDR3 totals 13 residues. Per germline, CDR1 SNHLY and CDR2 FYNNEI. With 5 bases removed from V and 6 bases from J, the gap between germline ends came to 12 bases. The CDR3 coding sequence is TGTGCCAGCAGTAAGGAGGGTGGGGATACGCAGTATTTT. Amino acid sequence: CASSKEGGDTQYF.

The CDR3 region is CASSTRAGGFIAFF. In DNA, the CDR3 is TGTGCCAGCAGCACCCGCGCAGGGGGCTTTATCGCTTTCTTT. The V gene is TRBV4-2, the J gene TRBJ1-1; TRBD1 agrees at 8 bases. The CDR3 extends over 14 amino acids. CDR1 and CDR2 from the germline V gene are LGHNA and YNFKEQ. V trimming: 5 bases; J trimming: 11 bases; junction bases outside the gene matches: 13.

As regards this clone: The sample holds other DNA sequences that translate to the same CDR3. The chain joins TRBV5-1 to TRBJ2-5; 9 bases map to TRBD2. Germline CDR1 SGHRS, CDR2 YFSETQ. V trimming: 0 bases; J trimming: 4 bases; junction bases outside the gene matches: 1. The CDR3 sequence is 14 residues long. This chain's CDR3 is CASSLALAGETQYF. CDR3 sequence (DNA): TGCGCCAGCAGCTTGGCACTAGCGGGAGAGACCCAGTACTTC.

The rearrangement joins TRBV4-1 to TRBJ1-2, with TRBD1 matching 7 bases. The J segment lost 6 bases and the V segment lost 3 bases, leaving 7 bases of the junction unmatched. The CDR3 runs 14 residues. Germline values: CDR1 MGHRA, CDR2 YSYEKL. DNA of the CDR3: TGCGCCAGCAGCCACCTTGGGACAGAGGATGGCTACACCTTC. This sequence encodes CASSHLGTEDGYTF.

This chain links TRBV9 with TRBJ2-2; TRBD1 agrees at 8 bases. Germline-derived CDR1 and CDR2 are SGDLS and YYNGEE. V lost 2 bases, J lost 6 bases, and 12 bases stayed unmatched. There are 17 residues in the CDR3. CDR3 in amino acids: CASSVLGGTGPPGELFF. CDR3 sequence (DNA): TGTGCCAGCAGCGTCCTTGGGGGGACAGGTCCTCCCGGGGAGCTGTTTTTT. Supplemented by reference TRBV9 and TRBJ2-2, the full variable domain reads DSGVTQTPKHLITATGQRVTLRCSPRSGDLSVYWYQQSLDQGLQFLIQYYNGEERAKGNILERFSAQQFPDLHSELNLSSLELGDSALYFCASSVLGGTGPPGELFFGEGSRLTVL.

V is TRBV6-1 and J is TRBJ1-1; 7 nucleotides match TRBD1. Germline loops: CDR1 MNHNS, CDR2 SASEGT. The CDR3 contains 15 residues. The trim removed 6 bases at V and 1 base at J, leaving 8 bases unmatched. CDR3 DNA sequence: TGTGCCAGCAGGAACTCCGGGACAGAGAACACTGAAGCTTTCTTT. This sequence encodes CASRNSGTENTEAFF.

The chain links TRBV28 to TRBJ2-3, with a weak D call TRBD1 (6 bases). This CDR3 spans 13 amino acids. Germline CDR1 reads MDHEN; CDR2 reads SYDVKM. The V end lost 4 bases, the J end lost 15 bases, and 20 bases lay between the germline ends. CDR3 loop: CASSSQGPTDTYF. The CDR3, as DNA: TGTGCCAGCAGTTCCCAGGGGCCTACTGATACATATTTT.

The CDR3 nucleotides read TGTGCCAGCAGCGGGGGGACTAGCGTCCAAGAGACCCAGTACTTC. It is translated as CASSGGTSVQETQYF. This chain uses TRBV9 with TRBJ2-5, with TRBD2 identical over 10 bases. V was pared by 3 bases and J by 1 base, with 3 bases of the junction left unmatched. Germline lookup yields CDR1 SGDLS and CDR2 YYNGEE. CDR3 length: 15 residues.

This clone occurred a few times. The DNA for the CDR3 is TGTGCCAGCAGCACAGGGACAGCTTATAGCAATCAGCCCCAGCATTTT. Amino acids: CASSTGTAYSNQPQHF. The chain uses TRBV5-6 and TRBJ1-5, with 7 nucleotides matching TRBD1. With 4 bases clipped from V and 0 bases from J, the junction kept 7 bases outside the gene matches. Germline CDR1 and CDR2: SGHDT and YYEEEE. The CDR3 is 16 residues long.

This clone was seen a single time. The rearrangement uses TRBV19 and TRBJ2-1, with 8 bases aligning to TRBD2. The CDR3 is made up of 15 amino acids. The germline CDR1 and CDR2 sequences are LNHDA and SQIVND (reference sequence). V lost 9 bases and J lost 1; bases outside the gene matches: 8. CDR3 sequence reads: CASSVSGTSYNEQFF. In DNA form, the CDR3 reads TGTGCCAGCAGCGTTAGCGGGACTTCCTACAATGAGCAGTTCTTC.

The chain is built from TRBV7-9 and TRBJ2-7; 12 nucleotides match TRBD2. After removal of 7 bases from V and 3 bases from J, the junction contained 7 bases not matched to a gene. Per the germline V gene, CDR1 is SEHNR and CDR2 is FQNEAQ (reference sequence). This CDR3 comprises 15 residues. The CDR3 region has the DNA TGTGCCAGCACCGCCCTAGCGGGAGGGTTCTACGAGCAGTACTTC. This codes for CASTALAGGFYEQYF.

This rearrangement joins TRBV19 to TRBJ1-6; D might be TRBD1 (6 bases). Germline lookup yields CDR1 LNHDA and CDR2 SQIVND (reference sequence). The CDR3 is 13 amino acids. V lost 8 bases to trimming and J lost 8 bases, with 13 bases between them. The CDR3 DNA is TGTGCCAGTTCAGAGACAGGCTATTCACCCCTCCACTTT. This encodes CASSETGYSPLHF. Full variable domain (missing parts from reference TRBV19 and TRBJ1-6): DGGITQSPKYLFRKEGQNVTLSCEQNLNHDAMYWYRQDPGQGLRLIYYSQIVNDFQKGDIAEGYSVSREKKESFPLTVTSAQKNPTAFYLCASSETGYSPLHFGNGTRLTVT.

The V and J genes are TRBV7-3 and TRBJ2-1; 9 bases are a match to TRBD1. The V segment lost 5 bases and the J segment 3 bases; nucleotides outside the gene matches: 5. There are 15 residues in the CDR3. From germline, CDR1 is SGHTA and CDR2 FQGTGA. CDR3 DNA: TGTGCCAGCAGCCTCCGGGACAGGGTCTACAATGAGCAGTTCTTC. This translates into CASSLRDRVYNEQFF. Using reference TRBV7-3 and TRBJ2-1 for the parts outside the CDR3, the full variable domain is GAGVSQTPSNKVTEKGKYVELRCDPISGHTALYWYRQSLGQGPEFLIYFQGTGAADDSGLPNDRFFAVRPEGSVSTLKIQRTERGDSAVYLCASSLRDRVYNEQFFGPGTRLTVL.

The chain combines TRBV6-5 with TRBJ2-7; D gene unclear. Between the trimmed V and J ends, which lost 2 bases and 6 bases, there was a span of 11 bases. The germline V gene encodes CDR1 MNHEY and CDR2 SVGAGI. CDR3 size: 13 residues. CDR3 protein: CASSYVAGLEQYF. The CDR3 DNA sequence: TGTGCCAGCAGTTACGTGGCTGGGCTCGAGCAGTACTTC.

The V call is TRBV27, the J call TRBJ2-3, with TRBD2 identical over 7 bases. CDR1 and CDR2 from the germline V gene are MNHEY and SMNVEV (reference sequence). This CDR3 is 18 amino acids long. V lost 2 bases to trimming and J lost 2 bases; unmatched junction nucleotides: 13. The CDR3 protein is CASSLLTRAGLITDTQYF. The CDR3 bases are TGTGCCAGCAGTTTACTTACGCGAGCGGGGTTAATCACAGATACGCAGTATTTT.

The V call is TRBV11-1, the J call TRBJ2-7; possibly TRBD2 for D (6 bases). This CDR3 contains 15 residues. The germline V and J ends were trimmed by 2 bases and 0 bases, with 11 bases remaining between them. Germline values: CDR1 SGHAT, CDR2 FQDESV (reference sequence). In nucleotides, the CDR3 is TGTGCCAGCAGCTTATGGCGGGGCCTCTCCTACGAGCAGTACTTC. This gives the protein CASSLWRGLSYEQYF.

The genes are TRBV18 and TRBJ2-6; D possibly corresponds to TRBD1 (6 bases). CDR1 and CDR2 from the germline V gene are KGHSH and LQKENI. Trimming stripped 2 bases from V and 0 bases from J, with 14 bases between. The CDR3 totals 18 residues. CDR3 sequence reads: CASSPWGPLDSGANVLTF. The CDR3 nucleotides are TGTGCCAGCTCACCATGGGGGCCCCTCGACTCTGGGGCCAACGTCCTGACTTTC.

V is TRBV2 and J is TRBJ2-7; D is perhaps TRBD1 (5 bases). The CDR3 totals 15 residues. CDR1 and CDR2 (germline): SNHLY, FYNNEI. The germline V and J ends were trimmed by 3 bases and 0 bases, with 12 bases remaining between them. CDR3 bases: TGTGCCAGCAGTGAGGGTCAGGGATTCTCCTACGAGCAGTACTTC. Translation: CASSEGQGFSYEQYF.

The chain recombines TRBV5-4 with TRBJ2-7; the match to TRBD2 covers 9 bases. The CDR3 length is 14 residues. Trimming removed 4 bases from V and 3 bases from J; junction bases left unmatched: 5. The germline V gene encodes CDR1 SGHNT and CDR2 YYREEE (reference sequence). In DNA, the CDR3 is TGTGCCAGCAGCGCGGGACTAGCCTACTACGAGCAGTACTTC. This encodes CASSAGLAYYEQYF.

The genes are TRBV18 and TRBJ1-1; the D gene is possibly TRBD1 (5 bases). With 4 bases removed from V and 7 bases from J, the gap between germline ends came to 19 bases. The germline gives CDR1 KGHSH, CDR2 LQKENI. The CDR3 runs to 15 residues. The CDR3 sequence is CASSRREQASNEAFF. The CDR3 region has the DNA TGTGCCAGCTCACGCCGAGAACAGGCCTCAAATGAAGCTTTCTTT.

This chain connects TRBV28 to TRBJ1-2; TRBD1 might be the D (5 bases). Looked up from germline, CDR1 is MDHEN and CDR2 is SYDVKM. The CDR3 is made up of 14 amino acids. Trimming left V 3 bases short and J 8 bases short, with 16 bases between. The CDR3 is CASSLIRGPRGYTF. The CDR3 DNA is TGTGCCAGCAGTTTGATTAGGGGTCCGAGGGGCTACACCTTC.

In its sample, this clone was seen once. The chain carries TRBV19 and TRBJ2-7, with 8 bases matching TRBD1. This CDR3 contains 14 residues. CDR1 and CDR2 (germline): LNHDA, SQIVND (reference sequence). V was clipped by 4 bases and J by 3 bases; unmatched bases: 5. The CDR3 protein is CASSTTGAIYEQYF. CDR3 DNA sequence: TGTGCCAGTAGTACGACAGGGGCCATCTACGAGCAGTACTTC.

This chain uses TRBV7-9 with TRBJ1-1, with 7 bases that match TRBD1. Germline V gene data show CDR1 as SEHNR and CDR2 as FQNEAQ (reference sequence). The CDR3 is 14 amino acids. J gave up 0 bases and V 6 bases, and 4 bases lay outside the gene matches. The CDR3 DNA reads TGTGCCAGCAGGCAGGGGGAACTGAACACTGAAGCTTTCTTT. It yields the protein CASRQGELNTEAFF.